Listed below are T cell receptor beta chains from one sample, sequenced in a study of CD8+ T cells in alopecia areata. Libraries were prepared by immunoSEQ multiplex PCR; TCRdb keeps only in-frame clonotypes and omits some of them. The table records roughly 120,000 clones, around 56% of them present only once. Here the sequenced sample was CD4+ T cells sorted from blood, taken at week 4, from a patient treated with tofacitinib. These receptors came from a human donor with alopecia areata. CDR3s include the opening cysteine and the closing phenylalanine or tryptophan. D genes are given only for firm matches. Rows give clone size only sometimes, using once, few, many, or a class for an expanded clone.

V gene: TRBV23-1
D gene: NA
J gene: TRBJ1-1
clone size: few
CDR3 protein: CASTNGDAVNTEAFF
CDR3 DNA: TGCGCCAGCACCAATGGCGATGCGGTCAACACTGAAGCTTTCTTT

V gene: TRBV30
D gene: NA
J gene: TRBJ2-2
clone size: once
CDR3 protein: CAWAGTMNTGELFF
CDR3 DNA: TGTGCCTGGGCCGGGACGATGAACACCGGGGAGCTGTTTTTT

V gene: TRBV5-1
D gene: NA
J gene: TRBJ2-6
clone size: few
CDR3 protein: CASSLRQVSGANVLTF
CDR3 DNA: TGCGCCAGCAGCTTGAGACAGGTCTCTGGGGCCAACGTCCTGACTTTC

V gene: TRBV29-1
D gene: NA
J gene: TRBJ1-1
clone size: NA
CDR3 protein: CSTWRDTEAFF
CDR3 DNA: TGCAGCACTTGGAGAGACACTGAAGCTTTCTTT

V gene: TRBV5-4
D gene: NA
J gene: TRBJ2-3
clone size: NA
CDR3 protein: CASSLSTDTQYF
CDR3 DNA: TGTGCCAGCAGCTTGAGCACAGATACGCAGTATTTT

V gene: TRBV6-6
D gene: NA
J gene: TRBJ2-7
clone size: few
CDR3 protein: CASSRQTSYEQYF
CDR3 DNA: TGTGCCAGCAGTCGACAGACCTCCTACGAGCAGTACTTC

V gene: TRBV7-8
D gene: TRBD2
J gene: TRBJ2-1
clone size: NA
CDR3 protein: CASSLARPGLAKNEQFF
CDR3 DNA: TGTGCCAGCAGCTTAGCGCGGCCGGGACTAGCGAAAAATGAGCAGTTCTTC

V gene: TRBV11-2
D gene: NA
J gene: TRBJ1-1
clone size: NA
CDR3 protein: CASWEGYHNLNTEAFF
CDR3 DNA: TGTGCCAGTTGGGAGGGGTACCATAACCTGAACACTGAAGCTTTCTTT

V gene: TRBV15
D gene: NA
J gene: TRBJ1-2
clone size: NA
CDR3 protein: CATSRDPGGQEGYTF
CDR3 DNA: TGTGCCACCAGCAGGGACCCGGGGGGGCAAGAAGGCTACACCTTC

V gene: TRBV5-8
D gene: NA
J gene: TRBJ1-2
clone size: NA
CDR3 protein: CASSRMTGTYGYTF
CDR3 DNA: TGTGCCAGCAGCCGAATGACGGGAACCTATGGCTACACCTTC